One sample yielded the 2 T cell receptor delta chains listed below, sequenced in a study of human gamma delta and Vdelta1 T cells. TCRdb used CATT to re-call clones from the PCR reads. The sample consists of about 4,100 delta-chain clones, 20% to 30% of them appearing once. The sample taken for sequencing was naive CD27+ Vdelta1 gamma-delta T cells from blood. These receptors were taken from a human donor in good health.

The table lists this clone with a few counts. This sequence joins TRDV1 and TRDJ1; 11 positions match TRDD3. In germline, CDR1 is TSWWSYY, CDR2 QGS. CDR3 size: 20 residues. V dropped 5 bases and J dropped 0; count of bases not matched to a gene: 17. The CDR3 coding sequence is TGTGCTCTTGGGCTCCTACTGGGGGATATTGGTGGGCCCGACACCGATAAACTCATCTTT. Amino acid sequence: CALGLLLGDIGGPDTDKLIF.

This clone showed up just a few times. The mismatch at residue 10 between this DNA's translation and the TCRdb protein of a much larger clone likely reflects a read error; the protein shown is translated from the DNA. This rearrangement joins TRDV1 to TRDJ1; TRDD3 is a possible D gene (6 bases). CDR3 length equals 18 residues. V gave up 2 bases and J gave up 0 bases, with 19 bases separating them. Germline CDR1 reads TSWWSYY; CDR2 reads QGS. The CDR3 reads CALGERRYWARYTDKLIF. For the CDR3, the DNA is TGTGCTCTTGGGGAAAGGAGGTACTGGGCCAGGTACACCGATAAACTCATCTTT.